These T cell receptor beta chains were read from a single sample in a study of cytomegalovirus exposure and HLA in healthy donors. Generated by immunoSEQ multiplex PCR, the TCRdb table keeps only in-frame clones and is missing some. Among 150,000 to 200,000 clones listed, around three quarters were seen once. Sample: PBMCs. The receptors shown here come from a woman younger than 45 in good health and CMV-seronegative. The CDR3 runs from the conserved cysteine through the conserved F or W. Fields, in order: clone size, V gene, D gene, J gene, CDR3 protein, CDR3 DNA. The D gene is left open where the match is weak. Size is stated for part of the rows, as once, few or many counts, or as a class when the clone is expanded.

>once|TRBV7-3|-|TRBJ1-2
CASRGGGVYGYTF
TGTGCCAGCAGGGGGGGTGGAGTGTATGGCTACACCTTC
>once|TRBV9|-|TRBJ1-3
CASSANGGIGNTIYF
TGTGCCAGCAGCGCCAATGGGGGGATTGGAAACACCATATATTTT
>-|TRBV18|-|TRBJ2-5
CASSRRDWQETQYF
TGTGCCAGCTCCCGCCGGGACTGGCAAGAGACCCAGTACTTC
>-|TRBV7-9|TRBD1|TRBJ2-5
CATHSVGDRGQETQYF
TGTGCCACCCACTCAGTGGGGGACAGGGGACAAGAGACCCAGTACTTC
>-|TRBV7-6|TRBD1|TRBJ1-5
CASSQGQHSNQPQHF
TGTGCCAGCAGTCAGGGACAGCATAGCAATCAGCCCCAGCATTTT
>-|TRBV14|TRBD1|TRBJ2-7
CASSRTGEVYEQYF
TGTGCCAGCAGCCGGACAGGAGAAGTGTACGAGCAGTACTTC
>-|TRBV25-1|-|TRBJ1-2
CASSEFEGVAAGYTF
TGTGCCAGCAGTGAATTTGAAGGGGTAGCGGCTGGCTACACCTTC
>-|TRBV7-2|TRBD2|TRBJ2-1
CASSLRRRSGTSGRGEQFF
TGTGCCAGCAGCTTGCGACGCCGGTCCGGGACTAGCGGGAGAGGGGAGCAGTTCTTC
>-|TRBV19|-|TRBJ2-7
CASSIPGVSSYEQYF
TGTGCCAGTAGTATCCCAGGGGTGAGCTCCTACGAGCAGTACTTC
>-|TRBV11-2|-|TRBJ2-1
CASSQGAGAEYNEQFF
TGTGCCAGCAGCCAGGGAGCAGGGGCTGAATACAATGAGCAGTTCTTC